The clone carrying this TCR beta chain was found a few times. Its antigen is still unknown. Unique molecular identifiers were incorporated during preparation of the TCRbeta library. TCRdb analysed the PCR reads with MiXCR anew, one entry per CDR3 protein. Of about a million distinct CDR3 sequences in the sample, roughly 29% were seen once. This sample was taken from a study of T-cell reconstitution after alpha-beta-depleted transplantation in children. Germline loops: CDR1 DFQATT, CDR2 SNEGSKA (reference sequence). The CDR3 runs to 16 residues. Trimming took 3 bases from V and 2 from J; bases not matched to a gene: 8. Study results and caveats: The origin of alpha-beta T cells about two months after transplant was reportedly several hundred expanded graft clones.

The sequences come from PBMCs, mostly from graft donor cells, collected 360 days after TCRalphabeta/CD19-depleted stem cell transplant. The clonotype was recovered from a boy under two years old who had a stem cell transplant for SCID, so the T cells may come from the graft donor. The chain couples TRBV20-1 to TRBJ2-5, with 11 bases identical to TRBD2. As DNA, the CDR3 is TGCAGTGCTAGGACACTAGCGGGGGTCCTTCAAGAGACCCAGTACTTC. It translates to CSARTLAGVLQETQYF.